One and the same sample provided the 23 T cell receptor beta chains below, sequenced in a study of blood T cell repertoires in COVID-19 (dated by TCRdb to between 2020 and 2021). To prepare the library, the immunoSEQ multiplex PCR assay was applied. In TCRdb, the immuneACCESS table is reduced to in-frame sequences with V and J assigned. These tables do not hold every clone; where another copy was compared, an unresolved V gene accounts for under half, and the others remain unexplained. This sample has about 110,000 clones in its table, and roughly nine tenths of those were observed once. The ten largest clones add up to more than 4.5% of the sample. Sequenced sample: peripheral blood. All receptors come from a human donor in a cohort sampled during active COVID-19.

The V call is TRBV3-1 (or the pseudogene TRBV3-2), the J call TRBJ2-2; D is perhaps TRBD2 (5 bases). Germline V gene data show CDR1 as LGHDT and CDR2 as YNNKEL (reference sequence). Trimming removed 3 bases from V and 1 base from J, with 9 bases in between. This CDR3 region has 15 residues. CDR3: CASSQGVMNTGELFF. The DNA of the CDR3 is TGTGCCAGCAGCCAGGGAGTTATGAACACCGGGGAGCTGTTTTTT.

The rearrangement links TRBV27 to TRBJ2-1; possible D gene TRBD1, 6 bases. Germline V lookup: CDR1 MNHEY, CDR2 SMNVEV (reference sequence). The CDR3 is 16 residues long. V lost 7 bases and J 0 bases, leaving 16 bases between the germline ends. The CDR3 region has the DNA TGTGCCAGCAACGGCCCGGGACACTACTCCTACAATGAGCAGTTCTTC. Protein product: CASNGPGHYSYNEQFF.

The J gene is TRBJ1-6, the V gene TRBV6-5; TRBD1 might be the D (5 bases). This CDR3 has 15 residues. Between the trimmed V and J ends, which lost 7 bases and 7 bases, there was a span of 17 bases. The germline CDR1 and CDR2 sequences are MNHEY and SVGAGI. CDR3 region: CASKRGVTGNSPLHF. The CDR3, as DNA: TGTGCCAGCAAGCGGGGCGTGACTGGAAATTCACCCCTCCACTTT.

The chain recombines TRBV30 with TRBJ2-3; TRBD1 matches at 7 bases. The CDR3 contains 13 residues. The trim removed 7 bases at V and 0 bases at J, leaving 4 bases unmatched. Germline lookup yields CDR1 GTSNPN and CDR2 SVGIG (reference sequence). The CDR3 protein is CAFSGGSTDTQYF. CDR3 nucleotides: TGTGCCTTCTCAGGGGGTAGCACAGATACGCAGTATTTT.

This clone was seen a single time. The rearrangement joins TRBV5-1 to TRBJ1-1; maybe TRBD1 (5 bases). Germline CDR1 and CDR2: SGHRS and YFSETQ. Trimming took 3 bases from V and 7 from J, leaving 13 bases between them. The length of the CDR3 is 13 residues. The CDR3 spells CASSSTDRNEAFF. The CDR3 DNA follows: TGCGCCAGCAGCTCCACAGACAGAAATGAAGCTTTCTTT.

V is TRBV4-1 and J is TRBJ1-1, with 9 positions matching TRBD1. V lost 3 bases to trimming and J lost 3 bases; unmatched junction nucleotides: 2. In germline, CDR1 is MGHRA, CDR2 YSYEKL. The CDR3 covers 14 residues. The DNA for the CDR3 is TGCGCCAGCAGCCACCGGGACAGGGACACTGAAGCTTTCTTT. Its translation is CASSHRDRDTEAFF.

The rearrangement links TRBV5-4 to TRBJ2-7, with D perhaps TRBD2 (5 bases). The CDR3 is made up of 13 amino acids. Deletions cut 0 bases from V and 11 bases from J, with 15 bases between. The germline gives CDR1 SGHNT, CDR2 YYREEE (reference sequence). CDR3 sequence: CASSLAGNQREYF. The CDR3 bases are TGTGCCAGCAGCTTGGCCGGGAACCAACGGGAGTACTTC.

V and J are TRBV5-5 and TRBJ1-4; 7 positions match TRBD1. The germline V gene has CDR1 SGHKS and CDR2 YYEKEE (reference sequence). This CDR3 has 16 amino acids. J gave up 2 bases and V 4 bases, and 8 bases lay outside the gene matches. CDR3 protein: CASSVASQGTNEKLFF. The CDR3 nucleotides read TGTGCCAGCAGCGTCGCATCACAGGGGACTAATGAAAAACTGTTTTTT.

This chain uses TRBV9 with TRBJ2-7; maybe TRBD1 (6 bases). V was pared by 0 bases and J by 3 bases, with 13 bases between. This CDR3 comprises 15 residues. CDR1 and CDR2 (germline): SGDLS, YYNGEE. The CDR3 DNA follows: TGTGCCAGCAGCGTAGAAGGGGACAACCACTACGAGCAGTACTTC. Encoded protein: CASSVEGDNHYEQYF.

Of note for this clone: This sequence may be a read error, since a much larger clone differs from it by one base. Other DNA sequences in the same sample also yield this CDR3. The rearrangement links TRBV2 to TRBJ1-1; D gene unclear. Between the trimmed V and J ends, which lost 7 bases and 3 bases, there was a span of 6 bases. The length of the CDR3 is 11 residues. CDR1 SNHLY and CDR2 FYNNEI come from the germline V gene. The CDR3: CASKRDTEAFF. DNA for the CDR3: TGTGCCAGCAAGAGGGACACTGAAGCTTTCTTT.

V is TRBV19 and J is TRBJ2-7; maybe TRBD2 (5 bases). Trimming pared 5 bases from V and 2 bases from J, leaving 19 bases between. The CDR3 has 16 amino acids. Germline lookup yields CDR1 LNHDA and CDR2 SQIVND (reference sequence). CDR3 loop: CASSSGGLDGTYEQYF. CDR3 nucleotides: TGTGCCAGTAGTTCGGGTGGCCTGGACGGGACCTACGAGCAGTACTTC.

V is TRBV9 and J is TRBJ1-2; no clear D. The CDR3 length is 11 residues. The ends were cut back, 4 bases at V and 5 bases at J, with 6 bases in the middle. Germline CDR1 SGDLS, CDR2 YYNGEE. CDR3 nucleotides: TGTGCCAGCAGCATCGGTTATGGCTACACCTTC. This translates into CASSIGYGYTF.

This clone was seen once. V usage is TRBV10-3 and J usage is TRBJ2-1, with D tentatively TRBD1 (5 bases). Trimming left V 4 bases short and J 6 bases short, with 16 bases between. Germline V lookup: CDR1 ENHRY, CDR2 SYGVKD. CDR3 length: 15 amino acids. The CDR3 loop is CAISVRAITSNEQFF. CDR3 sequence (DNA): TGTGCCATCAGTGTCAGGGCGATCACCTCCAATGAGCAGTTCTTC.

The chain recombines TRBV5-4 with TRBJ2-1, with 14 bases aligning to TRBD2. The germline V gene encodes CDR1 SGHNT and CDR2 YYREEE (reference sequence). The CDR3 sequence is 16 residues long. Trimming removed 4 bases from V and 8 bases from J; junction bases left unmatched: 8. The CDR3 is CASSTGTSGGLHEQFF. The CDR3 DNA follows: TGTGCCAGCAGCACCGGGACTAGCGGGGGTTTGCATGAGCAGTTCTTC.

The chain employs TRBV29-1 and TRBJ2-3, with 13 positions matching TRBD2. The CDR3 length is 17 residues. CDR1 SQVTM and CDR2 ANQGSEA come from the germline V gene. Trimming removed 8 bases from V and 4 bases from J; junction bases left unmatched: 15. The DNA for the CDR3 is TGCAGCAGATCGGGACTAGCGGGACCGGGGGGGCCAGATACGCAGTATTTT. Its translation is CSRSGLAGPGGPDTQYF.

The V gene is TRBV6-2 or TRBV6-3, the J gene TRBJ2-6; TRBD1 might be the D (6 bases). Deletions cut 2 bases from V and 1 base from J, with 15 bases between. This CDR3 region has 18 residues. Germline CDR1 and CDR2: MNHEY and SVGEGT. In nucleotides, the CDR3 is TGTGCCAGCAGTTACCGGCAGGGGAGCCCATCTGGGGCCAACGTCCTGACTTTC. Encoded protein: CASSYRQGSPSGANVLTF.

The chain joins TRBV30 to TRBJ2-1, with D tentatively TRBD2 (6 bases). Germline values: CDR1 GTSNPN, CDR2 SVGIG (reference sequence). Trimming stripped 4 bases from V and 9 bases from J, with 13 bases between. The CDR3 extends over 12 amino acids. This chain's CDR3 is CAWTTRGLEQFF. The CDR3 DNA reads TGTGCCTGGACCACCCGGGGACTTGAGCAGTTCTTC.

The chain has TRBV30 and TRBJ1-5; 7 bases agree with TRBD1. CDR3 length: 14 residues. Trimming cost V 7 bases and J 4 bases; bases outside gene matches: 10. Germline V CDR1 and CDR2: GTSNPN, SVGIG (reference sequence). CDR3 nucleotide sequence: TGTGCCTTATCGGACAGGAGCGGTAATCAGCCCCAGCATTTT. Its translation: CALSDRSGNQPQHF.

The J gene is TRBJ1-5, the V gene TRBV2, with D tentatively TRBD1 (6 bases). Per the germline V gene, CDR1 is SNHLY and CDR2 is FYNNEI. Trimming left V 2 bases short and J 5 bases short, with 10 bases between. This CDR3 comprises 14 residues. CDR3 in amino acids: CASSERQAYQPQHF. In DNA, the CDR3 is TGTGCCAGCAGTGAACGACAGGCTTATCAGCCCCAGCATTTT.

The rearrangement joins TRBV4-1 to TRBJ1-1, with 8 bases that match TRBD1. The CDR3 extends over 19 amino acids. Germline trimming cut 3 bases from V and 0 bases from J; bases unmatched to any gene: 15. Germline V gene lookup returns CDR1 MGHRA and CDR2 YSYEKL. CDR3 protein: CASSQSSGTGLLMNTEAFF. The CDR3 coding sequence is TGCGCCAGCAGCCAGAGTTCCGGGACAGGCCTATTAATGAACACTGAAGCTTTCTTT.

The rearrangement joins TRBV6-2 or TRBV6-3 to TRBJ1-4, with 10 nucleotides matching TRBD1. V was pared by 6 bases and J by 7 bases, with 8 bases of the junction left unmatched. The CDR3 runs 15 residues. The germline CDR1 and CDR2 sequences are MNHEY and SVGEGT. The CDR3 nucleotides read TGTGCCAGCAGCCGACCGGGACAGGGGCGTGAAAAACTGTTTTTT. As protein: CASSRPGQGREKLFF.

The V and J genes are TRBV2 and TRBJ2-2; the match to TRBD1 covers 8 bases. This CDR3 contains 14 residues. V was pared by 6 bases and J by 8 bases, with 8 bases of the junction left unmatched. The germline CDR1 and CDR2 sequences are SNHLY and FYNNEI. The CDR3 DNA reads TGTGCCAGCAGGAACCAGGGGGCGTTTGGGGAGCTGTTTTTT. Translation: CASRNQGAFGELFF.

The chain joins TRBV28 to TRBJ2-7, with D perhaps matching TRBD2 (6 bases). Trimming left V 4 bases short and J 0 bases short, with 13 bases between. The CDR3 spans 15 residues. Germline loops: CDR1 MDHEN, CDR2 SYDVKM. The CDR3 DNA follows: TGTGCCAGCAGTTCGTCCGCGGGGAGCTCCTACGAGCAGTACTTC. Translation gives CASSSSAGSSYEQYF.